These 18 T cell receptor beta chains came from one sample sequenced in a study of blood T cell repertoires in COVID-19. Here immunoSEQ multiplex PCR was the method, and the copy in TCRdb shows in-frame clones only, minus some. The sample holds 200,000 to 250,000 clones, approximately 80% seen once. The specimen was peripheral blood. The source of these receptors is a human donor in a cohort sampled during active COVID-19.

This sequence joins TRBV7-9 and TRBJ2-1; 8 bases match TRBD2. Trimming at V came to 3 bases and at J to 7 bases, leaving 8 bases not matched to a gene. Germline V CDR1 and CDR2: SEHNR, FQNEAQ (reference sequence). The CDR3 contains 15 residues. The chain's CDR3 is CASSFTSGGGNEQFF. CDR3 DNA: TGTGCCAGCAGCTTCACTAGCGGAGGTGGGAATGAGCAGTTCTTC.

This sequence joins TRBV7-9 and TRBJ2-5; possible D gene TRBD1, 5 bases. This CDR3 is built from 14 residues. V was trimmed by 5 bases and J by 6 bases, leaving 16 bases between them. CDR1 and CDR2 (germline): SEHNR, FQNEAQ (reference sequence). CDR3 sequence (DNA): TGTGCCAGCAGCGTAAACGCAGGGTCGCAGACCCAGTACTTC. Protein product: CASSVNAGSQTQYF.

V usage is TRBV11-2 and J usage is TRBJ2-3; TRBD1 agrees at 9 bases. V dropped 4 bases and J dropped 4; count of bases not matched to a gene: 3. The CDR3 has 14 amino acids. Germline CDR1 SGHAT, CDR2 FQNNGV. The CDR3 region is CASSSTGGPDTQYF. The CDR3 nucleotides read TGTGCCAGCAGCTCTACAGGGGGCCCAGATACGCAGTATTTT.

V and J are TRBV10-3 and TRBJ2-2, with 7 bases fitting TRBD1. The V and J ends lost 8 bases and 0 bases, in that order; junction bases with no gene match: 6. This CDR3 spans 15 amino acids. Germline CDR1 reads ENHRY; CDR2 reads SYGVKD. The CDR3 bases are TGTGCCATCCTAAGGGGGCGAGCGAACACCGGGGAGCTGTTTTTT. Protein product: CAILRGRANTGELFF.

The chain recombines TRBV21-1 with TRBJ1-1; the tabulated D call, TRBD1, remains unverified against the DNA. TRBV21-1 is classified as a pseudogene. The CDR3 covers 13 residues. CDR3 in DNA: TGTGGGTGGGCAGCAACTTGGTACACTGAAGCTTTCTTT. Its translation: CGWAATWYTEAFF.

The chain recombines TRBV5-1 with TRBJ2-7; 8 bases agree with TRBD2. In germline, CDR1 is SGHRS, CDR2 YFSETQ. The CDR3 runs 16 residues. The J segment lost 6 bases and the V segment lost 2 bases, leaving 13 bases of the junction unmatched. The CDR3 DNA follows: TGCGCCAGCAGCTTATATCCGGGAGCGGGGGTAGCCGAGCAGTACTTC. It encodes CASSLYPGAGVAEQYF.

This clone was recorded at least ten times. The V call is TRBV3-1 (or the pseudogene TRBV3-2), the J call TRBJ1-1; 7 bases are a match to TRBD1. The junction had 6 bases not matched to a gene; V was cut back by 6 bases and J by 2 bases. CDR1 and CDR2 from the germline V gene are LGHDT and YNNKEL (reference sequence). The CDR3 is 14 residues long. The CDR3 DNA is TGTGCCAGCAGTGGGACAGAGCTCAACACTGAAGCTTTCTTT. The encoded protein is CASSGTELNTEAFF.

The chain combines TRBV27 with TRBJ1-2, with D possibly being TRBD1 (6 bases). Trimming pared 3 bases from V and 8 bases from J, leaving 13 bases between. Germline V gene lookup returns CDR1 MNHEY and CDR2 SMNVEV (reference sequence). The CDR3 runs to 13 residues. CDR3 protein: CASSFGGADGYTF. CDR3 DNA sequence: TGTGCCAGCAGTTTCGGGGGGGCAGACGGCTACACCTTC.

The CDR3: CASTRGDRGYDTQYF. CDR3 coding DNA: TGTGCCAGTACTCGGGGGGACAGGGGGTATGATACGCAGTATTTT. The V and J genes are TRBV19 and TRBJ2-3; 11 bases fit TRBD1. This CDR3 contains 15 residues. Germline V CDR1 and CDR2: LNHDA, SQIVND (reference sequence). Germline trimming cut 7 bases from V and 6 bases from J; bases unmatched to any gene: 9. Full variable domain (rest looked up from reference TRBV19 and TRBJ2-3): DGGITQSPKYLFRKEGQNVTLSCEQNLNHDAMYWYRQDPGQGLRLIYYSQIVNDFQKGDIAEGYSVSREKKESFPLTVTSAQKNPTAFYLCASTRGDRGYDTQYFGPGTRLTVL.

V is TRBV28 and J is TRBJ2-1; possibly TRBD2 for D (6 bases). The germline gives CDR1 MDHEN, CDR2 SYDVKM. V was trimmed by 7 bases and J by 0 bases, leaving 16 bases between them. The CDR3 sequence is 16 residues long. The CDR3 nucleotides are TGTGCCAGCACCTTGGGGCGGGGCTACTCCTACAATGAGCAGTTCTTC. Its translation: CASTLGRGYSYNEQFF.

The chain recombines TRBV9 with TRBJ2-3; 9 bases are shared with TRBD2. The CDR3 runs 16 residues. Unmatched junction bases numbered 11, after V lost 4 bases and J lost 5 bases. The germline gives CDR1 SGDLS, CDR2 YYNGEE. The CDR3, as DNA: TGTGCCAGCAGCTCGGGCGGCGGGGGGGCCCGAGATACGCAGTATTTT. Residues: CASSSGGGGARDTQYF.

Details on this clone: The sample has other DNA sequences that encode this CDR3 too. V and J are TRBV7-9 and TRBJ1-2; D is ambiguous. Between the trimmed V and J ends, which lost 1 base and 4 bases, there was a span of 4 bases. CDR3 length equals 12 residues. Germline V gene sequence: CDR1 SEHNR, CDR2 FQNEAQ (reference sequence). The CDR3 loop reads CASSLDSYGYTF. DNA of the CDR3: TGTGCCAGCAGCTTAGACAGCTATGGCTACACCTTC.

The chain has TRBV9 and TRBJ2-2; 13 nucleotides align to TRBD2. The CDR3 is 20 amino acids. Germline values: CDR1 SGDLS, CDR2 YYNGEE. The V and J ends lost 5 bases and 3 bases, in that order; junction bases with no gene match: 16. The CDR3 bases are TGTGCCAGCAGTGGGCTAAGACTAGCGGGGGGCGGAAGGGACACCGGGGAGCTGTTTTTT. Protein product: CASSGLRLAGGGRDTGELFF.

CDR3 sequence (DNA): TGTGCCAGCAGCCCCCCACGGGGCACAGGAGGGGCTGAAGCTTTCTTT. It translates to CASSPPRGTGGAEAFF. This sequence joins TRBV28 and TRBJ1-1; the D gene is possibly TRBD1 (5 bases). The CDR3 is 16 residues long. In germline, CDR1 is MDHEN, CDR2 SYDVKM. V was shortened by 6 bases and J by 6 bases, with 23 bases between the two germline ends.

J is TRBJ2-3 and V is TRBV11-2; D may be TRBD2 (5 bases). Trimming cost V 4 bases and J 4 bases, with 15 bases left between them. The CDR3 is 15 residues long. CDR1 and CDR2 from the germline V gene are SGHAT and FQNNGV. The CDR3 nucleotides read TGTGCCAGCAGCTCCTCGAGGGTGGGTGCAGATACGCAGTATTTT. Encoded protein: CASSSSRVGADTQYF.

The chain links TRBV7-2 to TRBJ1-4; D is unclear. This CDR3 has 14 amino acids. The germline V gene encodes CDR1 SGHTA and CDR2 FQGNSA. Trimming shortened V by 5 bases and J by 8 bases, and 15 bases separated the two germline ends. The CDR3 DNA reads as TGTGCCAGCAGCCGGGGATACCGAGGCGAAAAACTGTTTTTT. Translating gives CASSRGYRGEKLFF.

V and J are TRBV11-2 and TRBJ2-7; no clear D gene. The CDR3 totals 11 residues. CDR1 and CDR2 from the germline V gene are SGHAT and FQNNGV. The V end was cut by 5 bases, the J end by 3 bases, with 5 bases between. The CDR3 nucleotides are TGTGCCAGCAGCCCGGGCTACGAGCAGTACTTC. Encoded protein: CASSPGYEQYF. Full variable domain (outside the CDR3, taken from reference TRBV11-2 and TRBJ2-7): EAGVAQSPRYKIIEKRQSVAFWCNPISGHATLYWYQQILGQGPKLLIQFQNNGVVDDSQLPKDRFSAERLKGVDSTLKIQPAKLEDSAVYLCASSPGYEQYFGPGTRLTVT.

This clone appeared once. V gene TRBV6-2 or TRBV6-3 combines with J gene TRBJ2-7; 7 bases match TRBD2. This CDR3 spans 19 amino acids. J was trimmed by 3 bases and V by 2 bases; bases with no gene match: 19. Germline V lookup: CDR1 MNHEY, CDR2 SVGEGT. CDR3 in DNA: TGTGCCAGCAGTTACAAGGCTGTAAGAAGCGGGGTGCAAAGCTACGAGCAGTACTTC. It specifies CASSYKAVRSGVQSYEQYF.